The TCR beta chain described here comes from a study of CD8 T cells in ankylosing spondylitis (dated by TCRdb to 2017 to 2019). Study-wide context: T cell receptor beta repertoires were profiled in healthy donors and ankylosing spondylitis patients so that disease-linked TCR variants could be found. In total, the full study cohort was made up of 85 to 140 healthy donors and about two dozen ankylosing spondylitis patients. Peripheral blood was sampled, and synovial fluid was additionally collected from ankylosing spondylitis patients.

As concerns this clonotype: There is no known antigen for this receptor. Base qualities were left out, and no much larger clone turns up one base away.

On the study overall, not on this receptor specifically: Significant enrichment of the disease-linked clones was reported in matched synovial fluid samples from ankylosing spondylitis patients. Some of the motif variants had been reported before in the synovial fluid and blood of reactive arthritis patients, a finding that suggests common disease-initiation mechanisms. The disease-linked clones showed a CD8+ phenotype and occurred at relatively low frequencies in peripheral blood. A TCR beta motif made up of roughly eight highly homologous amino acid variants appeared to be characteristic of blood from ankylosing spondylitis patients.

For CDR1 and CDR2, the germline V gene lists MRHNA and SNTAGT. The CDR3 runs 17 residues from the cysteine to the phenylalanine. Of all the DNA, just the CDR3 is kept, 51 bases in frame from base 1. V is pared back by 6 bases and J by 6 bases, with 24 bases lying between the germline termini. Reads for this sample came from an Illumina HiSeq 2500. TCR beta libraries were prepared by quantitative 5'-RACE with molecular barcodes. The authors processed their data as follows. A new computational method, built on a probabilistic model of VDJ rearrangement, was used to identify disease-linked TCR variants. Using fastp trimming at Q25 and MiXCR clonotype assembly, TCRdb reanalyzed the public sequencing data and kept in-frame beta chains. Every distinct CDR3 protein forms one entry, paired with its most common genes and DNA. The authors' filters were not applied to this entry. Across this sample there are some 840,000 distinct CDR3 sequences, with 10% to 15% seen only once. The top ten clones comprise approximately 0.46% of the sample.

The V and J genes are TRBV6-4 and TRBJ2-1, with TRBD2 perhaps the D gene, on 5 matching bases. Sequenced: blood, either unsorted or a sorted T cell fraction (not recorded which). This clonotype was obtained from a male donor with ankylosing spondylitis. The CDR3 reads as follows: CASSFLPGNMRFNEQFF. The DNA reads TGTGCCAGCAGCTTTCTCCCGGGGAACATGAGGTTCAATGAGCAGTTCTTC.